These 32 T cell receptor beta chains were sequenced from one sample in a study of shared clonotypes between healthy human individuals (dated by TCRdb to the early 2020s). To prepare the library, the immunoSEQ multiplex PCR assay was applied. TCRdb mirrors the immuneACCESS table, restricted to in-frame sequences. Some clones are absent from its copies; in checked studies, under half trace to an unresolved V gene, and the reason for the others is unknown. The sample table holds some 2.4 million clones, of which 80% to 95% were seen once. Approximately 0.37% of the sample belongs to the ten largest clones. The material sequenced was naive CD4+ T cells from PBMCs. This specimen's cell subset or site label, interpreted: CD45RA+ positively selected. These TCRs come from a man in his late teens or twenties in good health. Some clones in this sample may be carry-over from other donors' samples.

V gene TRBV2 combines with J gene TRBJ2-2, with 10 positions matching TRBD1. Germline-derived CDR1 and CDR2 are SNHLY and FYNNEI. The trim removed 6 bases at V and 3 bases at J, leaving 7 bases unmatched. CDR3 length equals 16 residues. The CDR3 bases are TGTGCCAGCAGGGATATGACAGGGGGCGACACCGGGGAGCTGTTTTTT. Translated, it gives CASRDMTGGDTGELFF.

The CDR3 coding sequence is TGTGCCAGTAGCTTAGGGCCATACAATGAGCAGTTCTTC. It codes for CASSLGPYNEQFF. V usage is TRBV19 and J usage is TRBJ2-1, with D hard to call. Germline CDR1 LNHDA, CDR2 SQIVND (reference sequence). CDR3 size: 13 residues. V lost 6 bases and J 4 bases, leaving 10 bases between the germline ends.

The V and J genes are TRBV7-6 and TRBJ2-1, with 7 bases identical to TRBD2. The CDR3 is 19 amino acids. Germline V CDR1 and CDR2: SGHVS, FNYEAQ. V lost 5 bases and J lost 7; bases outside the gene matches: 23. The CDR3, as DNA: TGTGCCAGCAGCCCCGGTTTTGGAGGGGCGGGAGCCACGAGGAATGAGCAGTTCTTC. This codes for CASSPGFGGAGATRNEQFF.

J is TRBJ1-2 and V is TRBV28, with D possibly matching TRBD1 (5 bases). V was clipped by 10 bases and J by 8 bases, with 17 bases between them. The CDR3 length is 12 residues. Germline CDR1 is MDHEN and CDR2 is SYDVKM. CDR3 nucleotides: TGTGCCATTCCTAGGGGCACGCAGGGCTACACCTTC. Amino acids: CAIPRGTQGYTF.

The CDR3 here is CSVRDSPRGEQYF. The CDR3 coding sequence is TGCAGCGTTCGGGACTCTCCACGGGGCGAGCAGTACTTC. This rearrangement joins TRBV29-1 to TRBJ2-5, with D perhaps matching TRBD2 (6 bases). The end of the DNA is better explained by TRBJ2-7, so the J call may be wrong. This CDR3 is built from 13 residues. The germline gives CDR1 SQVTM, CDR2 ANQGSEA.

V gene TRBV7-2 combines with J gene TRBJ1-2; D gene unclear. The CDR3 covers 13 residues. Germline V lookup: CDR1 SGHTA, CDR2 FQGNSA. Trimming removed 4 bases from V and 1 base from J, with 7 bases in between. The CDR3 DNA is TGTGCCAGCAGCTCGGGGAATAACTATGGCTACACCTTC. Its protein product is CASSSGNNYGYTF.

The chain employs TRBV10-1 and TRBJ1-5; a weak D match, TRBD1 (6 bases). The V end lost 5 bases, the J end lost 1 base, and 24 bases lay between the germline ends. CDR3 size: 19 residues. Germline values: CDR1 WNHNN, CDR2 SYGVQD (reference sequence). The CDR3: CASSLHRVILLESNQPQHF. For the CDR3, the DNA is TGCGCCAGCAGTCTCCACAGGGTGATACTGCTTGAGAGCAATCAGCCCCAGCATTTT.

This chain links TRBV5-5 with TRBJ1-1; the match to TRBD1 covers 7 bases. The germline V gene encodes CDR1 SGHKS and CDR2 YYEKEE (reference sequence). The CDR3 has 14 amino acids. The V gene end was trimmed by 7 bases and the J gene end by 2 bases; junction bases not matched to a gene: 8. The DNA for the CDR3 is TGTGCCAGCCGTCTACAGGGGATAAACACTGAAGCTTTCTTT. Its translation: CASRLQGINTEAFF.

The chain carries TRBV11-1 and TRBJ2-7; no firm D call. The CDR3 is 13 residues long. Deletions cut 2 bases from V and 6 bases from J, with 11 bases between. The germline V gene has CDR1 SGHAT and CDR2 FQDESV (reference sequence). The CDR3: CASSLIDVSEQYF. The CDR3 DNA follows: TGTGCCAGCAGCTTAATTGACGTGAGCGAGCAGTACTTC.

This CDR3 reads CASTGGYEQYF. The CDR3 bases are TGTGCCAGCACTGGGGGCTACGAGCAGTACTTC. J is TRBJ2-7 and V is TRBV25-1; D tentatively fits TRBD1 or TRBD2 (5 bases each). Per germline, CDR1 MGHDK and CDR2 SYGVNS. The CDR3 extends over 11 amino acids. Trimming left V 7 bases short and J 3 bases short, with 7 bases between.

The V and J genes are TRBV5-4 and TRBJ1-5, with 12 nucleotides matching TRBD1. The trim removed 9 bases at V and 4 bases at J, leaving 17 bases unmatched. CDR3 length: 18 residues. Germline CDR1 SGHNT, CDR2 YYREEE (reference sequence). The CDR3 here is CAILRGQGAPGPNQPQHF. The CDR3 coding sequence is TGTGCCATTCTGAGGGGACAGGGGGCACCGGGTCCAAATCAGCCCCAGCATTTT.

The V gene is TRBV5-1, the J gene TRBJ2-7; 10 bases align to TRBD2. From germline, CDR1 is SGHRS and CDR2 YFSETQ. J was trimmed by 4 bases and V by 0 bases; bases with no gene match: 13. The CDR3 runs 18 residues. The CDR3 nucleotides read TGCGCCAGCAGCTTGGATCCGGCTAGCGGGAGCCCCGGGTACGAGCAGTACTTC. This codes for CASSLDPASGSPGYEQYF.

The chain employs TRBV7-2 and TRBJ1-1, with D unresolved. CDR3 length: 14 residues. The germline V gene has CDR1 SGHTA and CDR2 FQGNSA. Trimming left V 1 base short and J 7 bases short, with 13 bases between. CDR3 nucleotides: TGTGCCAGCAGCTTAGAGGGCTGGCAGAGTGAAGCTTTCTTT. This gives the protein CASSLEGWQSEAFF.

The V call is TRBV5-4, the J call TRBJ2-7; D might be TRBD2 (5 bases). The CDR3 has 15 amino acids. The germline V and J ends were trimmed by 0 bases and 6 bases, with 16 bases remaining between them. Germline values: CDR1 SGHNT, CDR2 YYREEE (reference sequence). The CDR3 region is CASSLVRGRYREQYF. The CDR3 DNA reads as TGTGCCAGCAGCTTGGTACGGGGAAGGTATCGCGAGCAGTACTTC.

The chain recombines TRBV4-1 with TRBJ1-2; D unclear. Trimming shortened V by 4 bases and J by 6 bases, and 21 bases separated the two germline ends. There are 16 residues in the CDR3. CDR1 and CDR2 from the germline V gene are MGHRA and YSYEKL. DNA for the CDR3: TGCGCCAGCAGCCCGCCCCCCTGGAGGCCGGCGGATGGCTACACCTTC. This codes for CASSPPPWRPADGYTF.

V gene TRBV10-3 combines with J gene TRBJ2-2; 9 bases are shared with TRBD2. The germline V gene encodes CDR1 ENHRY and CDR2 SYGVKD. The V and J ends lost 6 bases and 3 bases, in that order; junction bases with no gene match: 11. The CDR3 contains 17 residues. CDR3 residues: CAIRRVAGEFDTGELFF. CDR3 sequence (DNA): TGTGCCATCAGAAGGGTAGCGGGAGAGTTCGACACCGGGGAGCTGTTTTTT.

The table lists this clone with a count of one. This chain connects TRBV5-4 to TRBJ2-1, with TRBD2 matching over 10 bases. The CDR3 has 15 amino acids. CDR1 and CDR2 (germline): SGHNT, YYREEE (reference sequence). The V gene end was trimmed by 4 bases and the J gene end by 12 bases; junction bases not matched to a gene: 13. This CDR3 is CASSPEREGLMGQFF. DNA of the CDR3: TGTGCCAGCAGCCCAGAGCGGGAGGGCCTGATGGGGCAGTTCTTC.

Here the CDR3 DNA reads TGTGCCAGCAGTGAAGCTTTCATGGGTTATGAGCAGTTCTTC. It encodes CASSEAFMGYEQFF. The genes are TRBV2 and TRBJ2-1, with D hard to call. Deletions cut 0 bases from V and 8 bases from J, with 11 bases between. This CDR3 region has 14 residues. Germline assignment: CDR1 SNHLY and CDR2 FYNNEI.

The chain couples TRBV18 to TRBJ2-7; a possible D gene is TRBD2 (5 bases). This CDR3 has 15 amino acids. Deletions cut 4 bases from V and 2 bases from J, with 15 bases between. Germline V gene data show CDR1 as KGHSH and CDR2 as LQKENI. CDR3 residues: CASSQTSTGAYEQYF. The CDR3, as DNA: TGTGCCAGCTCACAAACCTCTACCGGGGCCTACGAGCAGTACTTC.

The chain couples TRBV5-4 to TRBJ2-7, with 9 positions matching TRBD2. Germline V gene sequence: CDR1 SGHNT, CDR2 YYREEE (reference sequence). The junction had 13 bases not matched to a gene; V was cut back by 4 bases and J by 5 bases. CDR3 length equals 16 residues. The CDR3 here is CASSKAAGGQNHEQYF. CDR3 nucleotides: TGTGCCAGCAGCAAGGCGGCGGGAGGGCAAAACCACGAGCAGTACTTC.

This clone was recorded once. The V gene is TRBV28, the J gene TRBJ2-2; weak D call: TRBD2 (5 bases). Germline V CDR1 and CDR2: MDHEN, SYDVKM. The CDR3 covers 17 residues. V shed 2 bases and J shed 1 base, with 14 bases lying between them. CDR3 protein: CASSLGLRGRNTGELFF. The CDR3 DNA reads as TGTGCCAGCAGTTTAGGCTTGAGAGGGAGGAACACCGGGGAGCTGTTTTTT.

The chain is built from TRBV6-6 and TRBJ1-1, with 7 bases fitting TRBD1. Per the germline V gene, CDR1 is MNHNY and CDR2 is SVGAGI (reference sequence). V was pared by 8 bases and J by 2 bases, with 5 bases of the junction left unmatched. CDR3 length: 13 residues. DNA for the CDR3: TGTGCCAGCTCATGGACAGGCAACACTGAAGCTTTCTTT. Its translation is CASSWTGNTEAFF.

The genes are TRBV28 and TRBJ1-1, with 10 bases that match TRBD1. Germline assignment: CDR1 MDHEN and CDR2 SYDVKM. The ends lost 6 bases at V and 5 bases at J; junction bases unmatched: 6. This CDR3 is 14 amino acids long. The CDR3, as DNA: TGTGCCAGCAGCATGCGACAGGGGGCGACTGAAGCTTTCTTT. Encoded protein: CASSMRQGATEAFF.

CDR3 loop: CASSQERLAGGGEQFF. The DNA for the CDR3 is TGTGCCAGCAGCCAAGAAAGACTAGCGGGAGGCGGAGAGCAGTTCTTC. This chain connects TRBV14 to TRBJ2-1; 13 nucleotides agree with TRBD2. From germline, CDR1 is SGHDN and CDR2 FVKESK. Trimming cost V 0 bases and J 10 bases; bases outside gene matches: 6. CDR3 size: 16 residues.

V is TRBV15 and J is TRBJ2-1, with a weak D call TRBD2 (6 bases). V gave up 3 bases and J gave up 8 bases, with 11 bases separating them. Germline V gene sequence: CDR1 LNHNV, CDR2 YYDKDF (reference sequence). The CDR3 runs to 13 residues. CDR3 in DNA: TGTGCCACCAGCAGGGGACTCCTGGATGAGCAGTTCTTC. This encodes CATSRGLLDEQFF.

This chain links TRBV7-3 with TRBJ1-1; TRBD1 aligns across 11 bases. CDR1 is SGHTA, CDR2 FQGTGA, per germline. CDR3 length: 14 residues. With V trimmed by 5 bases and J by 4 bases, 3 bases remained unmatched. CDR3 in amino acids: CASSVDRGLTEAFF. CDR3 DNA: TGTGCCAGCAGCGTGGACAGGGGGCTCACTGAAGCTTTCTTT.

This chain connects TRBV7-2 to TRBJ2-5; D remains unclear. Germline CDR1 SGHTA, CDR2 FQGNSA. The CDR3 extends over 15 amino acids. V lost 1 base and J lost 1, with 10 bases in between. CDR3 region: CASSLGKGPQETQYF. CDR3 sequence (DNA): TGTGCCAGCAGCTTAGGTAAAGGTCCCCAAGAGACCCAGTACTTC.

The chain carries TRBV6-4 and TRBJ1-3, with D perhaps TRBD1 (5 bases). V was pared by 2 bases and J by 4 bases, with 15 bases between. Germline V gene data show CDR1 as MRHNA and CDR2 as SNTAGT. The CDR3 totals 16 residues. CDR3 sequence (DNA): TGTGCCAGCAGTGACCTCCTCGGGACTACAGGAAACACCATATATTTT. Its protein is CASSDLLGTTGNTIYF.

V is TRBV6-5 and J is TRBJ1-1, with 9 bases aligning to TRBD1. This CDR3 has 12 amino acids. V was pared by 6 bases and J by 5 bases, with 1 base of the junction left unmatched. Germline V gene sequence: CDR1 MNHEY, CDR2 SVGAGI. In DNA, the CDR3 is TGTGCCAGCAGAGGGACAGGGACTGAAGCTTTCTTT. Protein sequence: CASRGTGTEAFF.

CDR3 nucleotide sequence: TGTGCCAGCAGCCCCCTCCCGAACACCGGGGAGCTGTTTTTT. Translated: CASSPLPNTGELFF. The gene calls are TRBV7-2 and TRBJ2-2, with D hard to call. The germline CDR1 and CDR2 sequences are SGHTA and FQGNSA. V shed 5 bases and J shed 0 bases, with 7 bases lying between them. CDR3 length: 14 amino acids.

Worth noting for this clone: Other nucleotide sequences from this sample produce the same CDR3. The chain links TRBV28 to TRBJ1-1; the D is unclear. Trimming removed 6 bases at V and 8 bases at J, with 10 bases between. The CDR3 runs 11 residues. CDR1 and CDR2 (germline): MDHEN, SYDVKM. CDR3 protein: CASSLITEAFF. Written as DNA, the CDR3 is TGTGCCAGCAGCCTAATAACCGAAGCTTTCTTT.

The genes are TRBV4-3 and TRBJ2-3; a weak D match, TRBD1 (6 bases). Trimming removed 6 bases from V and 5 bases from J, with 21 bases in between. The CDR3 sequence is 16 residues long. Germline CDR1 LGHNA, CDR2 YSLEER. In DNA, the CDR3 is TGCGCCAGCAGTAGGGTCCCTACTCGAGGGGGAGATACGCAGTATTTT. Amino acids: CASSRVPTRGGDTQYF.